These 19 T cell receptor beta chains share one sample of origin, sequenced in a study of immune evolution from preneoplasia to lung adenocarcinoma. The protocol was immunoSEQ multiplex PCR, while the TCRdb copy is restricted to in-frame clones and leaves out a portion. The sample consists of some 9,400 clones, 75% to 90% of them appearing once. Material for sequencing was FFPE lung adenocarcinoma in situ tissue. The receptors derive from a person aged 65 to 85 with lung adenocarcinoma.

This clone appeared once. This rearrangement joins TRBV4-2 to TRBJ1-4, with a tentative D call TRBD1 (5 bases). Germline V gene sequence: CDR1 LGHNA, CDR2 YNFKEQ. Trimming pared 0 bases from V and 7 bases from J, leaving 9 bases between. This CDR3 contains 14 residues. Here the CDR3 DNA reads TGTGCCAGCAGCCAAGAGGGACGGGGTGAAAAACTGTTTTTT. Translating it yields CASSQEGRGEKLFF.

The gene calls are TRBV9 and TRBJ2-7; 9 bases are a match to TRBD2. This CDR3 has 15 amino acids. The germline V gene has CDR1 SGDLS and CDR2 YYNGEE. V lost 4 bases, J lost 4 bases, and 9 bases stayed unmatched. The CDR3 here is CASSIASGGSYEQYF. CDR3 coding DNA: TGTGCCAGCAGCATAGCGAGCGGGGGGTCGTACGAGCAGTACTTC.

The chain couples TRBV4-1 to TRBJ2-7; TRBD2 agrees at 14 bases. This CDR3 is built from 15 residues. The junction had 3 bases not matched to a gene; V was cut back by 5 bases and J by 3 bases. Germline CDR1 MGHRA, CDR2 YSYEKL. CDR3 bases: TGCGCCAGCAGCACGGGACTAGCGGGAGTCTACGAGCAGTACTTC. Translation: CASSTGLAGVYEQYF.

This chain links TRBV25-1 with TRBJ1-2; D is unclear. This CDR3 spans 15 amino acids. The germline V and J ends were trimmed by 1 base and 0 bases, with 9 bases remaining between them. Germline CDR1 is MGHDK and CDR2 is SYGVNS. CDR3 amino acids: CASSELVGTNYGYTF. DNA for the CDR3: TGTGCCAGCAGTGAATTGGTAGGGACTAACTATGGCTACACCTTC.

This clone came up a few times. The J gene is TRBJ2-3, the V gene TRBV19; D is perhaps TRBD1 (6 bases). This CDR3 region has 18 residues. Germline V lookup: CDR1 LNHDA, CDR2 SQIVND (reference sequence). Trimming took 6 bases from V and 6 from J, leaving 28 bases between them. The CDR3 region has the DNA TGTGCCAGTAGCTCCGTTATTGGCAGGGGAGACCCATGGGATACGCAGTATTTT. Translated, it gives CASSSVIGRGDPWDTQYF.

The rearrangement joins TRBV28 to TRBJ1-5; D is uncertain. CDR1 and CDR2 (germline): MDHEN, SYDVKM. CDR3 length equals 12 residues. Trimming stripped 5 bases from V and 9 bases from J, with 11 bases between. The CDR3 sequence is CASSPPRGPQHF. Written as DNA, the CDR3 is TGTGCCAGCAGTCCCCCCCGGGGGCCCCAGCATTTT.

The CDR3 sequence is CASTSGGAQVKTQYF. The CDR3 DNA follows: TGTGCCAGTACTAGCGGGGGGGCCCAGGTTAAGACCCAGTACTTC. This chain uses TRBV6-1 with TRBJ2-5, with 13 bases fitting TRBD2. Germline assignment: CDR1 MNHNS and CDR2 SASEGT. V lost 9 bases, J lost 6 bases, and 10 bases stayed unmatched. This CDR3 spans 15 amino acids.

Written as DNA, the CDR3 is TGTGCCAGCAGCCGCGGGACAACTACCTACGAGCAGTACTTC. Encoded protein: CASSRGTTTYEQYF. The V gene is TRBV7-9, the J gene TRBJ2-7; D tentatively fits TRBD1 or TRBD2 (6 bases each). V lost 5 bases and J lost 2, with 13 bases in between. The CDR3 length is 14 residues. Germline CDR1 and CDR2: SEHNR and FQNEAQ (reference sequence).

This clone was detected a few times. CDR3 protein: CASSLRQGASYEQYF. For the CDR3, the DNA is TGTGCCAGCAGTTTGCGGCAGGGGGCATCGTACGAGCAGTACTTC. The chain recombines TRBV28 with TRBJ2-7, with TRBD1 matching over 8 bases. V was clipped by 3 bases and J by 4 bases; unmatched bases: 8. The CDR3 covers 15 residues. In germline, CDR1 is MDHEN, CDR2 SYDVKM.

This chain links TRBV4-1 with TRBJ2-2, with 8 bases fitting TRBD1. J gave up 4 bases and V 1 base, and 5 bases lay outside the gene matches. CDR3 length: 16 amino acids. Germline CDR1 and CDR2: MGHRA and YSYEKL. DNA for the CDR3: TGCGCCAGCAGCCAAGCTCAGGGGGCTGGCACCGGGGAGCTGTTTTTT. This codes for CASSQAQGAGTGELFF.

The V gene is TRBV28, the J gene TRBJ1-5; TRBD1 is a possible D gene (5 bases). Trimming shortened V by 7 bases and J by 2 bases, and 15 bases separated the two germline ends. CDR1 is MDHEN and CDR2 is SYDVKM in the germline V gene. This CDR3 has 15 residues. CDR3 bases: TGTGCCAGCACCTTGGGGGAAGGGGGCAATCAGCCCCAGCATTTT. Its protein product is CASTLGEGGNQPQHF.

This clone was counted once. The V call is TRBV10-2, the J call TRBJ1-5, with TRBD1 identical over 10 bases. The CDR3 totals 15 residues. The V segment lost 2 bases and the J segment 3 bases; nucleotides outside the gene matches: 1. Per the germline V gene, CDR1 is WSHSY and CDR2 is SAAADI. The CDR3 DNA sequence: TGCGCCAGCAGTGAGGGGACAGGGGACAATCAGCCCCAGCATTTT. Translated, it gives CASSEGTGDNQPQHF.

A note on this clone: At one end the junction does not follow the germline gene, possibly because of a read error. The chain recombines TRBV7-7 with TRBJ2-2; 8 bases match TRBD2. The CDR3 is made up of 15 amino acids. From germline, CDR1 is SSHAT and CDR2 FNYEAQ (reference sequence). The CDR3 sequence is CASRGAGANTGELFF. The DNA for the CDR3 is TGTGCTAGCAGGGGAGCGGGGGCGAACACCGGGGAGCTGTTTTTT.

The gene calls are TRBV2 and TRBJ1-4; the D gene is possibly TRBD1 (5 bases). This CDR3 has 14 residues. V was shortened by 6 bases and J by 7 bases, with 15 bases between the two germline ends. Germline loops: CDR1 SNHLY, CDR2 FYNNEI. The CDR3: CASRTGTSIEKLFF. CDR3 DNA sequence: TGTGCCAGCAGGACCGGGACGTCGATTGAAAAACTGTTTTTT.

This clone was detected once. The rearrangement joins TRBV5-1 to TRBJ2-3; TRBD2 matches at 7 bases. V was pared by 5 bases and J by 5 bases, with 8 bases of the junction left unmatched. The CDR3 contains 14 residues. The germline CDR1 and CDR2 sequences are SGHRS and YFSETQ. For the CDR3, the DNA is TGCGCCAGCAGGTGGGGAAGGGAGGGAGATACGCAGTATTTT. This codes for CASRWGREGDTQYF.

The chain has TRBV18 and TRBJ1-2; perhaps TRBD1 as D (5 bases). The CDR3 runs 14 residues. V lost 4 bases and J 0 bases, leaving 9 bases between the germline ends. Per the germline V gene, CDR1 is KGHSH and CDR2 is LQKENI. The CDR3 sequence: CASSLDTSNYGYTF. The CDR3 DNA reads as TGTGCCAGCTCACTGGACACGTCTAACTATGGCTACACCTTC.

CDR3 bases: TGTGCCAGCTCACCATCCCGGGATACGCAGTATTTT. Amino acid sequence: CASSPSRDTQYF. The chain couples TRBV18 to TRBJ2-3; no clear D. CDR1 is KGHSH and CDR2 is LQKENI in the germline V gene. V was shortened by 2 bases and J by 6 bases, with 6 bases between the two germline ends. The length of the CDR3 is 12 residues. The full variable domain, completed using reference TRBV18 and TRBJ2-3, is NAGVMQNPRHLVRRRGQEARLRCSPMKGHSHVYWYRQLPEEGLKFMVYLQKENIIDESGMPKERFSAEFPKEGPSILRIQQVVRGDSAAYFCASSPSRDTQYFGPGTRLTVL.

The chain recombines TRBV5-1 with TRBJ2-3, with D perhaps matching TRBD1 or TRBD2 (5 bases each). The ends were cut back, 0 bases at V and 5 bases at J, with 13 bases in the middle. This CDR3 has 15 amino acids. Germline CDR1 and CDR2: SGHRS and YFSETQ. For the CDR3, the DNA is TGCGCCAGCAGCTTGGATGGGACCCACTTAGATACGCAGTATTTT. Protein product: CASSLDGTHLDTQYF.

The rearrangement joins TRBV2 to TRBJ1-5; D is unresolved. CDR3 length equals 13 residues. Looked up from germline, CDR1 is SNHLY and CDR2 is FYNNEI. V was clipped by 3 bases and J by 5 bases, with 8 bases between them. The CDR3 DNA follows: TGTGCCAGCAGTGATTTCACCTATCAGCCCCAGCATTTT. Translated, it gives CASSDFTYQPQHF.